What follows describes a single T cell receptor beta chain. What it recognizes is unknown. Reverse transcribed after extraction, RNA yielded cDNA as the sequencing template. Profiled with immunoSEQ multiplex PCR; TCRdb holds only in-frame clones, not every one. The sample has 210,000 or so clones; 66% are singletons. The data originate from a study of CD8+ T cells in alopecia areata. As for treatment: oral pan-JAK inhibitor, 5-10 mg twice daily. Trimming removed 6 bases at V and 7 bases at J, with 12 bases between. This CDR3 has 12 amino acids. CDR1 and CDR2 from the germline V gene are MGHDK and SYGVNS. Findings of the study overall: Affected lesional scalp, above all in alopecia totalis/universalis, was more clonal than normal scalp.

Material: CD4+ T cells sorted from blood, obtained around week 44, from a patient treated with tofacitinib. The clonotype originates from a human donor with alopecia areata. The V call is TRBV25-1, the J call TRBJ1-2; D remains unclear. The CDR3 region is CASRETMGGYTF. The CDR3 nucleotides read TGTGCCAGCAGAGAGACGATGGGTGGCTACACCTTC.